This entry concerns a single T cell receptor beta chain. The source of the sample is a study of blood T cell repertoires in COVID-19. Looking at the study overall: Sites across the United States, Italy and Spain contributed samples from acute and convalescent COVID-19. T cells, B-cell-depleted T cells, or PBMCs provided the cDNA or gDNA that served as material.

As handled by the study authors: Reference gene primer amplification in the assay estimated nucleated cell counts. Generated by immunoSEQ multiplex PCR, the TCRdb table keeps only in-frame clones and is missing some. V and J calls and clone size are those listed in that table; D and trimming were worked out from the DNA. Seen here are approximately 82,000 clones, 80% to 90% observed once, and the top ten hold about a sixth. The V end lost 1 base, the J end lost 8 bases, and 5 bases lay between the germline ends. This CDR3 spans 12 amino acids. CDR1 is SGHAT, CDR2 FQNNGV, per germline. This sequence originates from a woman in her fifties or sixties with acute or convalescent COVID-19. Sample: peripheral blood. This chain connects TRBV11-2 to TRBJ1-4, with unresolved D. CDR3 residues: CASSLVSEKLFF. In nucleotides, the CDR3 is TGTGCCAGCAGCTTAGTATCGGAAAAACTGTTTTTT. Based on the CDR3 plus reference TRBV11-2 and TRBJ1-4, the full variable domain is EAGVAQSPRYKIIEKRQSVAFWCNPISGHATLYWYQQILGQGPKLLIQFQNNGVVDDSQLPKDRFSAERLKGVDSTLKIQPAKLEDSAVYLCASSLVSEKLFFGSGTQLSVL.